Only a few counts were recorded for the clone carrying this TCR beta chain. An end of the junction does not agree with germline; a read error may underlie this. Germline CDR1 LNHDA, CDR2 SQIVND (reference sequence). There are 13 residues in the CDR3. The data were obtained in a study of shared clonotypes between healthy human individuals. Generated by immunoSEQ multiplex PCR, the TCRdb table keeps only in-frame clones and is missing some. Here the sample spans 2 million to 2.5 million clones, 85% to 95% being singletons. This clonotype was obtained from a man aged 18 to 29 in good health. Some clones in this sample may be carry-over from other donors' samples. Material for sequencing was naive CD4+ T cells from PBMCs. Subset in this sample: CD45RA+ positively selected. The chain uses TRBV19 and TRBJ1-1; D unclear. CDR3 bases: TGTGCCAGTAGTATACCCCGATCGGACCCGACGATCTTT. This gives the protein CASSIPRSDPTIF. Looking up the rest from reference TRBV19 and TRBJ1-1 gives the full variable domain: DGGITQSPKYLFRKEGQNVTLSCEQNLNHDAMYWYRQDPGQGLRLIYYSQIVNDFQKGDIAEGYSVSREKKESFPLTVTSAQKNPTAFYLCASSIPRSDPTIFGQGTRLTVV.